The rows below give T cell receptor beta chains drawn from one sample of a study of radiotherapy plus CTLA-4 blockade in lung cancer. Here immunoSEQ multiplex PCR was the method, and the copy in TCRdb shows in-frame clones only, minus some. The sample includes roughly 100,000 clones, under 90% of them seen just once. This specimen was peripheral blood, taken from a patient treated with radiotherapy plus ipilimumab. The source is a human donor with non-small cell lung cancer that progressed on radiotherapy plus ipilimumab. Some clones in this sample may be carry-over from other donors' samples. Both conserved end residues are trimmed from each CDR3. Fields, in order: D gene, V gene, J gene, CDR3 protein. A D gene is named only where the DNA matches it firmly.

.	TRBV5-1	TRBJ2-7	ASSLSTGVGEQY
TRBD2	TRBV5-1	TRBJ2-3	ASSPRGGAADTQY
TRBD2	TRBV7-6	TRBJ2-1	ASSLTGLAGFEQF
.	TRBV29-1	TRBJ2-7	SVALEGFLYEQY
.	TRBV7-2	TRBJ2-1	ASGSYNEQF
.	TRBV6-5	TRBJ1-5	ASSYSPGGWPQH
TRBD1	TRBV13	TRBJ2-5	ASRLGQGRETQY
.	TRBV5-1	TRBJ1-1	ASSLAGGLNTEAF
.	TRBV7-9	TRBJ2-2	ASRTLGNTGELF
TRBD1	TRBV6-6	TRBJ1-1	ASSLGQGEAF
TRBD2	TRBV5-1	TRBJ2-3	ASSFYLAGGQDTQY
.	TRBV19	TRBJ1-4	ARVPLLRDEKLF
.	TRBV7-9	TRBJ2-7	ASSPWDNTYEQY
.	TRBV30	TRBJ1-2	AWRDGSGYGYT
TRBD1	TRBV28	TRBJ1-5	ASRHGTASNQPQH
TRBD1	TRBV19	TRBJ1-2	ASSTPGQGTYGYT
.	TRBV18	TRBJ1-1	ASSPHPVTNTEAF
.	TRBV9	TRBJ1-2	ASSAGEDYGYT
.	TRBV4-2	TRBJ2-7	ASSHSYSRGADYEQY
.	TRBV6-5	TRBJ2-7	ASSYSGQVPHEQY
TRBD1	TRBV10-3	TRBJ2-7	AIRGTGAYEQY
TRBD1	TRBV5-6	TRBJ1-5	ASSFRTGATNQPQH
.	TRBV4-3	TRBJ2-4	ASSPFGGRHVWY
TRBD1	TRBV9	TRBJ1-1	ASSLRPGQGGSTEAF
TRBD1	TRBV2	.	ASSSPGQPYEQY
TRBD2	TRBV5-1	TRBJ2-3	ASRARAGGDTQY
.	TRBV6-5	TRBJ1-5	ASTRLGPIDQPQH